A single sample gave rise to the 5 T cell receptor beta chains below, sequenced in a study of glioma-infiltrating T cells. Using RNA template, CDR3s of TCR alpha and beta were amplified with iRepertoire arm-PCR. One entry per CDR3 protein results from TCRdb running MiXCR on the multiplex PCR reads. The data show some 120,000 distinct CDR3 sequences, roughly 24% seen once. Sequenced input: glioma tissue, nonneoplastic brain tissue, or PBMCs (not recorded which). These receptors originate from a human donor with low-grade glioma or glioblastoma, undergoing nonglioma brain surgery, or in good health (not recorded which).

This clonotype was observed a few times. This chain links TRBV19 with TRBJ2-5, with a tentative D call TRBD1 (5 bases). Deletions cut 5 bases from V and 2 bases from J, with 12 bases between. Germline CDR1 LNHDA, CDR2 SQIVND (reference sequence). The CDR3 is 14 amino acids. The CDR3 sequence is CASSQGRLQETQYF. The CDR3 bases are TGTGCCAGTAGTCAGGGCAGGTTACAAGAGACCCAGTACTTC. The variable domain in full, completed from reference TRBV19 and TRBJ2-5, reads DGGITQSPKYLFRKEGQNVTLSCEQNLNHDAMYWYRQDPGQGLRLIYYSQIVNDFQKGDIAEGYSVSREKKESFPLTVTSAQKNPTAFYLCASSQGRLQETQYFGPGTRLLVL.

This clonotype came up a few times. This chain joins TRBV7-2 and TRBJ2-3; D assignment may be TRBD1 or TRBD2 (5 bases each). V lost 5 bases to trimming and J lost 8 bases, with 17 bases between them. This CDR3 spans 14 amino acids. Germline V CDR1 and CDR2: SGHTA, FQGNSA. CDR3 loop: CASSADGARGTQYF. The DNA of the CDR3 is TGTGCCAGCAGCGCAGATGGGGCTCGGGGTACGCAGTATTTT.

This clonotype has at least ten counts. The J gene is TRBJ1-3, the V gene TRBV28, with 7 bases fitting TRBD1. CDR1 and CDR2 from the germline V gene are MDHEN and SYDVKM. There are 16 residues in the CDR3. V gave up 5 bases and J gave up 0 bases; unmatched junction bases: 7. CDR3 in DNA: TGTGCCAGCAGTCTTACAGGGGATCTCTCTGGAAACACCATATATTTT. Amino acid sequence: CASSLTGDLSGNTIYF.

Concerning this clonotype itself: A much bigger clone sits one base away, suggesting this may be a read error. The chain combines TRBV28 with TRBJ2-1; maybe TRBD1 (6 bases). Germline values: CDR1 MDHEN, CDR2 SYDVKM. The CDR3 sequence is 12 residues long. CDR3: CAIFGQNNEQLF. The CDR3 DNA is TGTGCCATCTTTGGACAGAACAATGAGCAGCTCTTC.

This clonotype was observed a single time. A read error is possible here, since a much larger clone lies one base away. Here the CDR3 omits its conserved ending phenylalanine or tryptophan, so a read error is the likely source. The chain uses TRBV10-3 and TRBJ1-5; no definite D call. V lost 0 bases and J lost 5, with 14 bases in between. Germline CDR1 is ENHRY and CDR2 is SYGVKD. The CDR3 has 16 amino acids. The CDR3 region is CAISESSRRSDQPQHS. In DNA form, the CDR3 reads TGTGCCATCAGTGAGTCGAGTCGGCGGAGCGATCAGCCCCAGCATTCT.